Reported below is one TCR beta chain. Germline lookup yields CDR1 LGHNA and CDR2 YNFKEQ. Trimming removed 3 bases from V and 7 bases from J, with 7 bases in between. This CDR3 is built from 13 residues. Vbeta (60) and Jbeta (13) primers were used in the PCR. Some clones are missing from TCRdb's copy, which holds only in-frame ones; the method was immunoSEQ multiplex PCR. This table holds fewer than 55,000 clones, about 70% found once. This sample was taken from a study of cytomegalovirus exposure and HLA in healthy donors. This receptor was identified in a woman aged 45-65 years in good health and CMV-seropositive. This chain joins TRBV4-2 and TRBJ1-6; perhaps TRBD1 as D (6 bases). The sample was PBMCs. The CDR3 nucleotides read TGTGCCAGCAGCCATGGACAGAATTCACCCCTCCACTTT. Translated, it gives CASSHGQNSPLHF.